The 21 T cell receptor beta chains listed next were all sequenced from one sample in a study of type 1 regulatory T cells. Study results and caveats: Compared with non-Tr1 cells, Tr1 cells showed a narrower TCR repertoire.

Their target antigens are unknown. TCRdb called the reads again in MiXCR, with one record for every CDR3 protein. The sample comprises fewer than 5,500 distinct CDR3 sequences, roughly 24% of which are singletons, and less than 45% rests with the top ten. The sequenced material came from cultured type 1 regulatory T (Tr1) cells, either the whole culture or a sorted fraction (not recorded which). The receptor source for this set is a human donor in good health.

By share of the sample, this clonotype is medium-sized (0.01 to 0.1%). CDR3 residues: CASRRSGNNSPLHF. CDR3 coding DNA: TGTGCCAGCAGGCGTTCAGGAAATAATTCACCCCTCCACTTT. The V and J genes are TRBV3-1 and TRBJ1-6; D remains ambiguous. CDR3 length: 14 amino acids. V was clipped by 6 bases and J by 5 bases, with 11 bases between them. Germline CDR1 is LGHDT and CDR2 is YNNKEL (reference sequence).

This clonotype was recorded a few times. The rearrangement links TRBV10-3 to TRBJ2-5; TRBD2 matches 12 bases. Germline V gene sequence: CDR1 ENHRY, CDR2 SYGVKD. The CDR3 loop spans 15 amino acids. Trimming took 6 bases from V and 1 from J; bases not matched to a gene: 3. The CDR3 DNA reads TGTGCCATCAGCTCACTAGCGGGGGGCCAAGAGACCCAGTACTTC. Its protein is CAISSLAGGQETQYF.

This clonotype was picked up a small number of times. CDR3 sequence: CSAPRQGGNIQYF. CDR3 nucleotides: TGCAGTGCTCCTCGTCAGGGGGGAAACATTCAGTACTTC. The rearrangement joins TRBV20-1 to TRBJ2-4, with TRBD1 as a possible D gene (7 bases). V was shortened by 5 bases and J by 6 bases, with 14 bases between the two germline ends. The CDR3 extends over 13 amino acids. Germline CDR1 reads DFQATT; CDR2 reads SNEGSKA (reference sequence).

Comment on this clonotype: One end of the junction is discordant with germline, which a read error may explain. The chain employs TRBV4-3 and TRBJ2-2; the D gene is possibly TRBD2 (7 bases). Looked up from germline, CDR1 is LGHNA and CDR2 is YSLEER. The CDR3 contains 13 residues. The CDR3 sequence: CASSQEGGGGLFF. CDR3 DNA sequence: TGCGCCAGCAGCCAAGAGGGGGGAGGGGGGCTGTTTTTT.

This clonotype was seen ten or more times. This sequence joins TRBV20-1 and TRBJ1-5, with D unclear. Germline V gene sequence: CDR1 DFQATT, CDR2 SNEGSKA (reference sequence). This CDR3 is built from 14 residues. The V end lost 0 bases, the J end lost 4 bases, and 10 bases lay between the germline ends. CDR3 DNA: TGCAGTGCTAGAGAATGGACGGGTAATCAGCCCCAGCATTTT. Encoded protein: CSAREWTGNQPQHF.

The chain employs TRBV6-2 or TRBV6-3 and TRBJ2-7; D gene uncertain. Germline V lookup: CDR1 MNHEY, CDR2 SVGEGT. With 2 bases removed from V and 3 bases from J, the gap between germline ends came to 8 bases. There are 13 residues in the CDR3. CDR3 nucleotide sequence: TGTGCCAGCAGTTACCCCGGCAACTACGAGCAGTACTTC. Residues: CASSYPGNYEQYF.

V gene TRBV15 combines with J gene TRBJ2-5; 14 positions match TRBD2. V lost 0 bases to trimming and J lost 3 bases; unmatched junction nucleotides: 12. This CDR3 contains 20 residues. The germline V gene has CDR1 LNHNV and CDR2 YYDKDF (reference sequence). Here the CDR3 DNA reads TGTGCCACCAGCAGAGATTACGTCGCCGGGACTAGCGGGGGAAAAGAGACCCAGTACTTC. Residues: CATSRDYVAGTSGGKETQYF.

The chain is built from TRBV12-3 or TRBV12-4 and TRBJ1-5, with unresolved D. V shed 6 bases and J shed 1 base, with 4 bases lying between them. The CDR3 runs 12 residues. CDR3 DNA: TGTGCCAGCAGCCGGAGCAATCAGCCCCAGCATTTT. Encoded protein: CASSRSNQPQHF.

CDR3 amino acids: CASSAGVLSTDTQYF. CDR3 in DNA: TGTGCCAGCAGCGCCGGAGTGTTAAGCACAGATACGCAGTATTTT. The rearrangement links TRBV7-6 to TRBJ2-3; D not certain. Germline V gene lookup returns CDR1 SGHVS and CDR2 FNYEAQ. The CDR3 spans 15 residues. V was shortened by 5 bases and J by 0 bases, with 12 bases between the two germline ends.

This rearrangement joins TRBV6-6 to TRBJ1-5; D gene ambiguous. The germline V gene encodes CDR1 MNHNY and CDR2 SVGAGI (reference sequence). V shed 0 bases and J shed 0 bases, with 6 bases lying between them. This CDR3 has 15 amino acids. The CDR3 DNA reads as TGTGCCAGCAGTTACTCCGGAACTAGCAATCAGCCCCAGCATTTT. Translation gives CASSYSGTSNQPQHF.

There are a few counts of this clonotype. V gene TRBV10-3 combines with J gene TRBJ2-7; 7 bases are shared with TRBD1. J gave up 3 bases and V 9 bases, and 5 bases lay outside the gene matches. The CDR3 runs to 12 residues. Germline V gene sequence: CDR1 ENHRY, CDR2 SYGVKD. The CDR3, as DNA: TGTGCCATTGGGACAGATATCTACGAGCAGTACTTC. It yields the protein CAIGTDIYEQYF.

Note on this clonotype: A read error may be the cause here, since a much bigger clone is one base away. CDR3 sequence reads: CAWRRENTGELFF. CDR3 nucleotide sequence: TGTGCCTGGAGGCGGGAGAACACCGGGGAGCTGTTTTTT. This chain uses TRBV30 with TRBJ2-2; possible D gene TRBD2, 6 bases. Per germline, CDR1 GTSNPN and CDR2 SVGIG (reference sequence). V lost 3 bases and J lost 1, with 6 bases in between. The CDR3 has 13 amino acids. The whole variable domain, filled in from reference TRBV30 and TRBJ2-2, reads SQTIHQWPATLVQPVGSPLSLECTVEGTSNPNLYWYRQAAGRGLQLLFYSVGIGQISSEVPQNLSASRPQDRQFILSSKKLLLSDSGFYLCAWRRENTGELFFGEGSRLTVL.

In its sample, this clonotype was seen many times. The V and J genes are TRBV20-1 and TRBJ2-5, with D possibly matching TRBD2 (8 bases). This CDR3 is built from 15 residues. Germline CDR1 DFQATT, CDR2 SNEGSKA (reference sequence). Trimming cost V 0 bases and J 6 bases, with 17 bases left between them. The CDR3 is CSARDPGGGGKTQYF. CDR3 sequence (DNA): TGCAGTGCTAGAGATCCGGGAGGGGGCGGGAAGACCCAGTACTTC.

This clonotype was found a few times. The gene calls are TRBV28 and TRBJ1-5, with unresolved D. Germline V gives CDR1 MDHEN, CDR2 SYDVKM. V lost 0 bases and J lost 4, with 13 bases in between. The CDR3 runs 16 residues. CDR3 DNA sequence: TGTGCCAGCAGTTTATGGGTAGTGAGTTTTAATCAGCCCCAGCATTTT. Encoded protein: CASSLWVVSFNQPQHF.

Remarks on this clonotype: This CDR3 fails to terminate in the conserved phenylalanine or tryptophan, so it likely reflects a read error. The chain uses TRBV12-3 or TRBV12-4 and TRBJ1-2; D may be TRBD1 (5 bases). The CDR3 has 14 amino acids. V was trimmed by 3 bases and J by 3 bases, leaving 11 bases between them. Here the CDR3 reads CASSFRGGDYGYTI. As DNA, the CDR3 is TGTGCCAGCAGTTTTCGGGGAGGGGACTATGGCTACACCATC.

By sample share, this clonotype is large. This sequence joins TRBV20-1 and TRBJ2-5; D not resolved. The CDR3 sequence is 11 residues long. Trimming removed 6 bases from V and 5 bases from J, with 10 bases in between. Germline loops: CDR1 DFQATT, CDR2 SNEGSKA (reference sequence). CDR3 amino acids: CSAALEETQYF. CDR3 sequence (DNA): TGCAGTGCAGCGCTGGAGGAGACCCAGTACTTC.

The V call is TRBV12-3 or TRBV12-4, the J call TRBJ2-5; D unresolved. The V end was cut by 6 bases, the J end by 4 bases, with 9 bases between. The CDR3 has 12 amino acids. CDR3: CASRSVGETQYF. The DNA for the CDR3 is TGTGCCAGCAGAAGCGTGGGAGAGACCCAGTACTTC.

This clonotype ranks as medium-sized. The chain employs TRBV5-1 and TRBJ2-2; D gene ambiguous. Germline loops: CDR1 SGHRS, CDR2 YFSETQ. The CDR3 is made up of 11 amino acids. The germline V and J ends were trimmed by 5 bases and 7 bases, with 6 bases remaining between them. The CDR3 DNA follows: TGCGCCAGCAGGGAGAGCGGGGAGCTGTTTTTT. As protein: CASRESGELFF. The full variable domain, completed using reference TRBV5-1 and TRBJ2-2, is KAGVTQTPRYLIKTRGQQVTLSCSPISGHRSVSWYQQTPGQGLQFLFEYFSETQRNKGNFPGRFSGRQFSNSRSEMNVSTLELGDSALYLCASRESGELFFGEGSRLTVL.

This clonotype has a handful of counts. This chain uses TRBV12-3 or TRBV12-4 with TRBJ2-3, with a possible D match to TRBD1 (6 bases). The CDR3 consists of 14 residues. The V end was cut by 6 bases, the J end by 0 bases, with 10 bases between. CDR3 bases: TGTGCCAGCAGGCTTACAGGGAGCACAGATACGCAGTATTTT. The encoded protein is CASRLTGSTDTQYF.

The chain carries TRBV6-6 and TRBJ2-7; 7 nucleotides match TRBD2. The CDR3 extends over 13 amino acids. Germline loops: CDR1 MNHNY, CDR2 SVGAGI (reference sequence). The junction had 5 bases not matched to a gene; V was cut back by 7 bases and J by 2 bases. The CDR3 spells CASTLRGAYEQYF. CDR3 DNA sequence: TGTGCCAGCACTTTACGGGGGGCCTACGAGCAGTACTTC.

Of note for this clonotype: This clone may be a read error of a much larger clone one base away. The V gene is TRBV7-8, the J gene TRBJ2-7, with D tentatively TRBD2 (5 bases). CDR1 is SGHVS, CDR2 FQNEAQ, per germline. The CDR3 has 15 amino acids. The V and J ends lost 1 base and 3 bases respectively, with 13 bases between them. The CDR3 coding sequence is TGTGCCAGCAGCTTAGAGTGGAGAGGGATCTACGAGCAGTACTTC. This translates into CASSLEWRGIYEQYF.